Listed below are T cell receptor beta chains from one sample, sequenced in a study of breast tumors, draining lymph nodes, adjacent tissues. TCRdb used MiXCR to reprocess the multiplex PCR reads, holding one entry per CDR3 protein. The sample shows approximately 63,000 distinct CDR3 sequences, approximately 54% of them seen only once. The sequenced sample was breast tumor tissue. The receptors were sampled from a female donor with breast cancer. Some clones in this sample may be carry-over from other donors' samples. CDR3s include the opening cysteine and the closing phenylalanine or tryptophan. A D gene is named only where the DNA matches it firmly. Clone size is given for some rows only: seen once, a few or many times, or a class if the clone is expanded.

>TRBV29-1|NA|NA|TRBJ2-1
TGCAGCGTTGAAGATTACAGGAACAATGAGCAGTTCTTC
CSVEDYRNNEQFF
>TRBV5-6|many|NA|TRBJ1-6
TGTGCCAGCAGCTTGTATATGGCTAATTCACCCCTCCACTTT
CASSLYMANSPLHF
>TRBV20-1|NA|TRBD2|TRBJ2-3
TGCAGTGCCCCGGGGAGGACTAGCGGGGGGCCAGATACGCAGTATTTT
CSAPGRTSGGPDTQYF
>TRBV9|NA|TRBD2|TRBJ2-1
TGTGCCAGCAGCGTAGATGCGGGGGGAGGGGATGAGCAGTTCTTC
CASSVDAGGGDEQFF
>TRBV20-1|many|NA|TRBJ2-1
TGCAGTGCCACGGACAGCCTCTCCTACAATGAGCAGTTCTTC
CSATDSLSYNEQFF
>TRBV9|NA|NA|TRBJ1-2
TGTGCCAGCAGCGTCGGGGGGGGGAACCCAAAAAACTATGGCTACACCTTC
CASSVGGGNPKNYGYTF
>TRBV7-9|NA|NA|TRBJ2-2
TGTGCCAGCAGCGGACGCGGGCAACCGAACACCGGGGAGCTGTTTTTT
CASSGRGQPNTGELFF
>TRBV10-3|many|NA|TRBJ1-2
TGTGCCATCAGTGAGTCAGGGGGGCGAGCTAACTATGGCTACACCTTC
CAISESGGRANYGYTF
>TRBV20-1|NA|NA|TRBJ2-2
TGCAGTGCTAGAGTAAGACCCGGGGAGCTGTTTTTT
CSARVRPGELFF
>TRBV20-1|NA|NA|TRBJ2-5
TGCAGTGCTACCCAGATAGCCAACCAAGAGACCCAGTACTTC
CSATQIANQETQYF
>TRBV2|NA|NA|TRBJ2-1
TGTGCCAGCAGCCCCTTCCGGGACGTTTTAATCGATGAGCAGTTCTTC
CASSPFRDVLIDEQFF
>TRBV19|NA|NA|TRBJ1-4
TGTGCCAGTAGTAATCAGGGAACGGCAGAAAAACTGTTTTTT
CASSNQGTAEKLFF
>TRBV11-3|many|NA|TRBJ2-7
TGTGCCAGCAGCCTGGACAGTCAAGAGCAGTACTTC
CASSLDSQEQYF
>TRBV6-5|NA|TRBD1|TRBJ2-2
TGTGCCAGCAGCCACAGGGGGTTCGCCGGGGAGCTGTTTTTT
CASSHRGFAGELFF
>TRBV7-9|NA|NA|TRBJ1-4
TGTGCCAGCAGCGCTATTGGCAGGGGAGCAACTAATGAAAAACTGTTTTTT
CASSAIGRGATNEKLFF
>TRBV6-5|many|NA|TRBJ1-5
TGTGCCAGCAGTCACTCTTGGGGCCAGCCCCAGCATTTT
CASSHSWGQPQHF
>TRBV30|NA|NA|TRBJ1-2
TGTGCCTGGAATCTACCAACAGGGCTTGGCTACACCTTC
CAWNLPTGLGYTF
>TRBV11-2|many|TRBD2|TRBJ2-5
TGTGCCAGCAGCTTAGATGACGGGGGGGGGACCCAGTACTTC
CASSLDDGGGTQYF
>TRBV27|NA|NA|TRBJ2-1
TGTGCCAGCAAACGAAACACCGGGGAGCTGTTCTACAATGAGCAGTTCTTC
CASKRNTGELFYNEQFF
>TRBV5-1|NA|NA|TRBJ2-3
TGCGCCAGCAGCCCGCTGAATCCTAGCACAGATACGCAGTATTTT
CASSPLNPSTDTQYF
>TRBV14|many|TRBD1|TRBJ2-1
TGTGCCAGCAGCCGACTGGGACAGGGTAAGCACAATGAGCAGTTCTTC
CASSRLGQGKHNEQFF
>TRBV7-9|NA|TRBD2|TRBJ2-7
TGTGCCAGCAGCCTAGAGTCTAGCGGGAGTGCGCAGTACTTC
CASSLESSGSAQYF
>TRBV20-1|NA|NA|TRBJ2-7
TGCAGTGCTAGAGATCTGGTAAGGTTTCGAGAGGGCGAGCAGTACTTC
CSARDLVRFREGEQYF
>TRBV29-1|many|NA|TRBJ2-7
TGCAGCGCCTTAATGGCGTACGAGCAGTACTTC
CSALMAYEQYF
>TRBV9|many|NA|TRBJ1-1
TGTGCCAGCAGCGTACGGACAAGGACTGAAGCTTTCTTT
CASSVRTRTEAFF
>TRBV2|once|NA|TRBJ2-5
TGTGCCAGCAGCCCACGGGACTCGGAGACCCAGTACTTC
CASSPRDSETQYF
>TRBV19|NA|NA|TRBJ2-7
TGTGCCAGTACCGCGGGACAGCCCAGCTACGAGCAGTACTTC
CASTAGQPSYEQYF
>TRBV30|NA|NA|TRBJ2-7
TGCGCCTGGAGGGAGGTGCGGGGTGAGCAGTACTTC
CAWREVRGEQYF
>TRBV2|NA|TRBD1|TRBJ2-1
TGTGCCAGCAGCACAGGGGAAGATGAGCAGTTCTTC
CASSTGEDEQFF
>TRBV19|many|NA|TRBJ2-2
TGTGCCAGTAAAGGTCCCGGGAACACCGGGGAGCTGTTTTTT
CASKGPGNTGELFF
>TRBV20-1|NA|NA|TRBJ1-4
TGCAGTGCTAGAGATCAGATGGACGATGAAAAACTGTTTTTT
CSARDQMDDEKLFF
>TRBV3-1|NA|NA|TRBJ1-3
TGTGCCAGCAGCCAGGACAATGTAAGGGGAAACACCATATATTTT
CASSQDNVRGNTIYF
>TRBV6-1|many|TRBD1|TRBJ1-5
TGTGCCAGCAGGCCCGGGACAGGGGATACCGAGCCCCAGCATTTT
CASRPGTGDTEPQHF
>TRBV29-1|NA|NA|TRBJ1-3
TGCAGCGTTGAAGACCCGGGGGCTGGAAACACCATATATTTT
CSVEDPGAGNTIYF
>TRBV6-1|many|TRBD2|TRBJ2-1
TGTGCCAGCAGTGAACGGGCGGGGGGGAGTTACAATGAGCAGTTCTTC
CASSERAGGSYNEQFF